The rows below give T cell receptor beta chains drawn from one sample of a study of T cells in Graves' hyperthyroidism and ophthalmopathy. TCRdb re-analysed the multiplex PCR reads in MiXCR, keeping a single row per CDR3 protein. The table shows about 480,000 distinct CDR3 sequences, with around 14% occurring only once. Sequencing was done on a sample of blood. The receptor source for this set is a woman aged 18-29 years with Graves' hyperthyroidism. Both conserved end residues are part of each CDR3. A D gene is named only where the DNA matches it firmly. Only part of the rows carry a size: once, few, many, or a class if the clone is expanded.

TRBJ2-3 | many | TRBV11-2 | NA | CASRQAEFTQYF | TGTGCCAGCAGACAAGCGGAGTTCACGCAGTATTTT
TRBJ1-5 | few | TRBV10-3 | NA | CAISEEISNQPQHF | TGTGCCATCAGTGAGGAAATTAGCAATCAGCCCCAGCATTTT
TRBJ2-7 | few | TRBV28 | NA | CASSLGGGGGYEQYF | TGTGCCAGCAGCTTAGGGGGGGGGGGGGGCTACGAGCAGTACTTC
TRBJ2-1 | many | TRBV11-2 | TRBD2 | CASFSGNSYNEQFF | TGTGCCAGCTTTAGCGGGAACTCCTACAATGAGCAGTTCTTC
TRBJ2-1 | many | TRBV6-1 | NA | CASRASSYNEQFF | TGTGCCAGCAGGGCTAGCTCTTACAATGAGCAGTTCTTC
TRBJ2-3 | many | TRBV7-9 | NA | CASSIEVSTDTQYF | TGTGCCAGCAGCATAGAGGTCAGCACAGATACGCAGTATTTT
TRBJ2-1 | NA | TRBV11-3 | NA | CASSLGLDEQFF | TGTGCCAGCAGCTTAGGTTTAGATGAGCAGTTCTTC
TRBJ1-5 | many | TRBV10-3 | TRBD1 | CAISESGQRTEQPQHF | TGTGCCATCAGTGAGTCGGGACAGCGAACGGAGCAGCCCCAGCATTTT
TRBJ2-3 | NA | TRBV7-3 | NA | CASSSTTGGFDTQYF | TGTGCCAGCAGCTCGACGACTGGCGGGTTCGATACGCAGTATTTT
TRBJ2-2 | many | TRBV5-6 | TRBD2 | CASTSRLRETSNTGELFF | TGTGCCAGCACCTCGCGGCTGCGGGAGACTTCGAACACCGGGGAGCTGTTTTTT
TRBJ1-1 | many | TRBV7-2 | NA | CASSLRFTGTEAFF | TGTGCCAGCAGCTTACGGTTCACAGGGACTGAAGCTTTCTTT
TRBJ1-1 | few | TRBV7-2 | NA | CASRRQSMNTEAFF | TGTGCCAGCAGACGACAGAGCATGAACACTGAAGCTTTCTTT
TRBJ2-2 | many | TRBV27 | TRBD1 | CASRPDRANTGELFF | TGTGCCAGCAGACCGGACAGGGCTAACACCGGGGAGCTGTTTTTT
TRBJ1-5 | NA | TRBV20-1 | NA | CSAGGPGGGQPQHF | TGCAGTGCTGGAGGGCCAGGTGGGGGGCAGCCCCAGCATTTT
TRBJ1-1 | NA | TRBV12-3/TRBV12-4 | TRBD1 | CASSRDRVSDTEAFF | TGTGCCAGCAGTCGGGACAGGGTTTCGGACACTGAAGCTTTCTTT
TRBJ1-6 | NA | TRBV5-6 | NA | CAGSLRQGRSPLHF | TGTGCCGGCAGCTTGAGGCAGGGGCGATCACCCCTCCACTTT
TRBJ2-7 | NA | TRBV27 | TRBD1 | CASSSGQDYPYEQYF | TGTGCCAGCAGTTCGGGACAGGATTACCCCTACGAGCAGTACTTC
TRBJ1-1 | many | TRBV12-3/TRBV12-4 | NA | CASSFYRATEAFF | TGTGCCAGCAGTTTCTACAGGGCGACTGAAGCTTTCTTT
TRBJ2-1 | many | TRBV5-1 | TRBD1 | CASSLGQGGDEQFF | TGCGCCAGCAGCTTGGGACAGGGGGGCGATGAGCAGTTCTTC
TRBJ1-2 | NA | TRBV7-9 | TRBD1 | CASSPSQGGASGYTF | TGTGCCAGCAGCCCCTCCCAAGGGGGCGCGTCTGGCTACACCTTC
TRBJ1-3 | NA | TRBV27 | NA | CASSLSGIGGNTIYF | TGTGCCAGCAGTTTATCTGGGATTGGAGGAAACACCATATATTTT
TRBJ1-6 | NA | TRBV4-1 | NA | CASSQYRETPLHF | TGCGCCAGCAGCCAGTACAGGGAGACACCCCTCCACTTT
TRBJ2-3 | NA | TRBV20-1 | TRBD2 | CSARDELAGGGGKVDTQYF | TGCAGTGCTAGAGATGAGTTGGCGGGAGGCGGGGGTAAGGTAGATACGCAGTATTTT
TRBJ1-2 | many | TRBV6-1 | NA | CASSRVNYGYTF | TGTGCCAGCAGTAGGGTTAACTATGGCTACACCTTC
TRBJ1-6 | NA | TRBV11-3 | NA | CASSPPGRATGRNSPLHF | TGTGCCAGCAGCCCCCCCGGGCGGGCGACGGGACGAAATTCACCCCTCCACTTT
TRBJ1-5 | many | TRBV2 | NA | CASTLGGGSNQPQHF | TGTGCCAGCACCTTAGGAGGGGGGAGCAATCAGCCCCAGCATTTT
TRBJ2-5 | many | TRBV9 | TRBD2 | CASSRGGHETQYF | TGTGCCAGCAGCCGGGGGGGGCATGAGACCCAGTACTTC
TRBJ2-7 | NA | TRBV11-2 | TRBD1 | CASSPEDRDEQYF | TGTGCCAGCAGCCCAGAGGACAGGGACGAGCAGTACTTC
TRBJ1-1 | few | TRBV5-1 | NA | CASSLLYSGMNTEAFF | TGCGCCAGCAGCTTACTATACAGTGGCATGAACACTGAAGCTTTCTTT
TRBJ2-2 | NA | TRBV3-1 | NA | CASSQVRLITGELFF | TGTGCCAGCAGCCAAGTACGACTGATCACCGGGGAGCTGTTTTTT
TRBJ2-1 | many | TRBV11-3 | NA | CASSKVHNEQFF | TGTGCCAGCAGCAAAGTCCACAATGAGCAGTTCTTC
TRBJ2-1 | NA | TRBV5-1 | TRBD2 | CASSLEVGLAGAYNEQFF | TGCGCCAGCAGCTTGGAAGTTGGGCTAGCGGGAGCCTACAATGAGCAGTTCTTC
TRBJ2-1 | many | TRBV7-3 | TRBD2 | CASSLVSGGRGPNEQFF | TGTGCCAGCAGCTTAGTTTCAGGCGGGAGGGGGCCCAATGAGCAGTTCTTC
TRBJ2-5 | NA | TRBV27 | TRBD1 | CASSMDRGRETQYF | TGTGCCAGCAGTATGGACAGGGGGCGAGAGACCCAGTACTTC
TRBJ1-1 | many | TRBV11-2 | NA | CASRTGINTEAFF | TGTGCCAGCAGGACGGGGATAAACACTGAAGCTTTCTTT
TRBJ1-5 | many | TRBV30 | NA | CAWRGGTNQPQHF | TGTGCCTGGAGAGGGGGAACAAATCAGCCCCAGCATTTT
TRBJ2-1 | many | TRBV11-3 | NA | CASSPRRANEQFF | TGTGCCAGCAGCCCCCGTAGGGCGAATGAGCAGTTCTTC
TRBJ2-2 | many | TRBV30 | TRBD2 | CAWSGTSGTGELFF | TGTGCCTGGAGCGGGACTAGCGGCACCGGGGAGCTGTTTTTT
TRBJ2-7 | many | TRBV7-2 | TRBD1 | CASSPGTTGVSYEQYF | TGTGCCAGCAGCCCCGGAACGACAGGGGTATCCTACGAGCAGTACTTC
TRBJ2-3 | few | TRBV27 | TRBD2 | CASSDDSSGRPDTQYF | TGTGCCAGCAGTGATGATTCTAGCGGGAGACCAGATACGCAGTATTTT
TRBJ1-1 | NA | TRBV19 | TRBD1 | CASSIEGRGRTEAFF | TGTGCCAGTAGTATCGAGGGCAGGGGGAGGACTGAAGCTTTCTTT
TRBJ1-2 | many | TRBV5-6 | NA | CASSLVDSPYGYTF | TGTGCCAGCAGCTTGGTGGACAGTCCTTATGGCTACACCTTC
TRBJ1-6 | few | TRBV15 | TRBD1 | CATSRVDRDNSPLHF | TGTGCCACCAGCAGAGTGGACAGGGATAATTCACCCCTCCACTTT
TRBJ2-1 | NA | TRBV6-1 | NA | CASTPVGEYNEQFF | TGTGCCAGCACCCCGGTAGGGGAGTACAATGAGCAGTTCTTC
TRBJ2-5 | many | TRBV18 | NA | CASYRDMGETQYF | TGTGCCAGCTACCGCGACATGGGAGAGACCCAGTACTTC
TRBJ2-2 | many | TRBV7-3 | NA | CASSLGGYTGELFF | TGTGCCAGCAGCTTAGGGGGGTATACCGGGGAGCTGTTTTTT
TRBJ2-1 | many | TRBV3-1 | NA | CASSENLPEVVYNEQFF | TGTGCCAGCAGCGAAAACTTACCCGAAGTTGTCTACAATGAGCAGTTCTTC
TRBJ2-5 | NA | TRBV20-1 | NA | CSARPQSETQYF | TGCAGTGCTAGACCTCAGAGCGAGACCCAGTACTTC
TRBJ2-1 | NA | TRBV7-3 | TRBD2 | CASSLLPSGSAMSNEQFF | TGTGCCAGCAGCTTACTGCCTAGCGGGAGTGCTATGAGCAATGAGCAGTTCTTC
TRBJ1-3 | many | TRBV6-1 | NA | CASSEAWGPGNTIYF | TGTGCCAGCAGTGAAGCCTGGGGGCCTGGAAACACCATATATTTT
TRBJ2-6 | many | TRBV12-3/TRBV12-4 | TRBD1 | CASRPWGQGESGANVLTF | TGTGCCAGCCGCCCATGGGGACAGGGGGAATCTGGGGCCAACGTCCTGACTTTC
TRBJ2-7 | many | TRBV30 | NA | CAWSGRGEQYF | TGTGCCTGGAGTGGAAGAGGCGAGCAGTACTTC
TRBJ2-3 | few | TRBV19 | NA | CASKGVATSTDTQYF | TGTGCCAGTAAGGGGGTAGCGACTAGCACAGATACGCAGTATTTT
TRBJ1-5 | NA | TRBV24-1 | NA | CATSASLNQPQHF | TGTGCCACCAGTGCAAGTCTAAATCAGCCCCAGCATTTT
TRBJ1-4 | NA | TRBV27 | NA | CASSLYYSATNEKLFF | TGTGCCAGCAGTTTATACTACAGTGCAACTAATGAAAAACTGTTTTTT